This TCR beta chain was sequenced in a study of shared clonotypes between healthy human individuals. This table comes from immunoSEQ multiplex PCR, and its TCRdb copy is limited to in-frame clones, with some not included. The top ten clones hold approximately 0.95% of a sample with some 1.1 million clones, 70% to 85% of them seen once. This clone has only a few counts. This CDR3 comprises 16 residues. V gave up 5 bases and J gave up 5 bases, with 21 bases separating them. CDR1 and CDR2 from the germline V gene are SEHNR and FQNEAQ (reference sequence). The sequence came from a man in his late teens or twenties in good health. Some clones in this sample may be carry-over from other donors' samples. The sequenced sample consisted of memory CD4+ T cells from PBMCs. The sample's subset: CD45RA-negative fraction. The chain has TRBV7-9 and TRBJ2-5, with D perhaps TRBD1 (6 bases). The chain's CDR3 is CASSRWTTTGLETQYF. Here the CDR3 DNA reads TGTGCCAGCAGCCGATGGACCACCACAGGGCTGGAGACCCAGTACTTC.